The text below deals with one T cell receptor beta chain. No antigen is known for it. The sample originates from a study of cytomegalovirus exposure and HLA in healthy donors. This CDR3 contains 15 residues. V lost 4 bases, J lost 0 bases, and 5 bases stayed unmatched. CDR1 MGHRA and CDR2 YSYEKL come from the germline V gene. The study's findings and limits: For most TCR sequences rarity was the rule, although some public TCRs occurred in many donors.

PCR was performed using 60 Vbeta and 13 Jbeta primers. Data came from immunoSEQ multiplex PCR; TCRdb stores just in-frame clones and leaves some out. In the table there are about 150,000 clones, 75% to 90% of which are singletons. The sequence was obtained from a man between 40 and 49 years old in good health and CMV-seronegative. The sequenced sample was PBMCs. The chain is built from TRBV4-1 and TRBJ2-7, with TRBD2 matching 8 bases. Here the CDR3 reads CASSRSTSASYEQYF. The CDR3 coding sequence is TGCGCCAGCAGCCGTTCGACTAGCGCCTCCTACGAGCAGTACTTC.